The 26 T cell receptor beta chains in this list originate from one sample, sequenced in a study of OX40 agonist ivuxolimab in advanced cancers. Here immunoSEQ multiplex PCR was the method, and the copy in TCRdb shows in-frame clones only, minus some. The sample records some 98,000 clones, 85% to 95% being singletons. Sequenced here: CD4+ or CD8+ T cells sorted from blood, sampled in a trial of the OX40 agonist ivuxolimab. The receptors come from an adult with an advanced solid tumor such as melanoma, head and neck, liver or kidney cancer.

The chain combines TRBV6-5 with TRBJ1-2; D perhaps matches TRBD1 (5 bases). Germline lookup yields CDR1 MNHEY and CDR2 SVGAGI. The length of the CDR3 is 13 residues. Between the trimmed V and J ends, which lost 7 bases and 5 bases, there was a span of 14 bases. The CDR3 is CASTPQGDYGYTF. In nucleotides, the CDR3 is TGTGCCAGCACCCCTCAGGGAGATTATGGCTACACCTTC.

The rearrangement links TRBV30 to TRBJ2-3; no clear D. The CDR3 is 11 amino acids. Germline loops: CDR1 GTSNPN, CDR2 SVGIG (reference sequence). V shed 1 base and J shed 5 bases, with 4 bases lying between them. The CDR3 DNA sequence: TGTGCCTGGAGTGACGGAGATACGCAGTATTTT. It encodes CAWSDGDTQYF.

V and J are TRBV5-1 and TRBJ2-3; the D gene could be TRBD1 or TRBD2 (5 bases each). V lost 0 bases to trimming and J lost 0 bases, with 8 bases between them. From germline, CDR1 is SGHRS and CDR2 YFSETQ. This CDR3 comprises 15 residues. The CDR3 coding sequence is TGCGCCAGCAGCTTGGTGGGGGACAGCACAGATACGCAGTATTTT. Protein: CASSLVGDSTDTQYF.

This chain links TRBV28 with TRBJ1-5; 9 nucleotides agree with TRBD1. After removal of 5 bases from V and 6 bases from J, the junction contained 8 bases not matched to a gene. Germline CDR1 reads MDHEN; CDR2 reads SYDVKM. This CDR3 is 15 amino acids long. The CDR3 DNA sequence: TGTGCCAGCAGTCCGGACAGGGGCGTTCGTCAGCCCCAGCATTTT. It translates to CASSPDRGVRQPQHF.

V is TRBV7-8 and J is TRBJ1-5; D remains ambiguous. CDR3 size: 12 residues. V lost 5 bases and J lost 3, with 5 bases in between. Germline CDR1 SGHVS, CDR2 FQNEAQ. This CDR3 is CASSRPNQPQHF. The CDR3 coding sequence is TGTGCCAGCAGCCGTCCCAATCAGCCCCAGCATTTT.

The chain uses TRBV6-1 and TRBJ1-5; tentative D call: TRBD1 (6 bases). This CDR3 is 14 amino acids long. Germline values: CDR1 MNHNS, CDR2 SASEGT. V lost 4 bases and J lost 7, with 14 bases in between. CDR3 sequence: CASSGDNRIQPQHF. The CDR3 DNA reads as TGTGCCAGCAGTGGGGACAACCGCATCCAGCCCCAGCATTTT.

This sequence joins TRBV6-5 and TRBJ1-5; D is undetermined. The CDR3 loop spans 14 amino acids. From germline, CDR1 is MNHEY and CDR2 SVGAGI. V lost 4 bases to trimming and J lost 6 bases, with 13 bases between them. CDR3 nucleotides: TGTGCCAGCAGTTTAATTAGGAATATTCAGCCCCAGCATTTT. Translated: CASSLIRNIQPQHF.

V and J are TRBV5-4 and TRBJ1-3; TRBD1 is a possible D gene (5 bases). This CDR3 has 14 residues. Germline V gene sequence: CDR1 SGHNT, CDR2 YYREEE (reference sequence). With 2 bases removed from V and 2 bases from J, the gap between germline ends came to 8 bases. The CDR3 sequence: CASSLGVTGNTIYF. The CDR3 coding sequence is TGTGCCAGCAGCTTAGGGGTCACTGGAAACACCATATATTTT.

This rearrangement joins TRBV4-1 to TRBJ1-5; 12 bases map to TRBD1. This CDR3 spans 20 amino acids. The V gene's germline CDR1 is MGHRA and CDR2 YSYEKL. The V segment lost 0 bases and the J segment 2 bases; nucleotides outside the gene matches: 11. CDR3 sequence: CASSQDPGTGGEGGNQPQHF. Here the CDR3 DNA reads TGCGCCAGCAGCCAAGATCCCGGGACAGGGGGCGAAGGGGGCAATCAGCCCCAGCATTTT.

V gene TRBV30 combines with J gene TRBJ1-2, with TRBD1 as a possible D gene (5 bases). The CDR3 consists of 14 residues. Trimming took off 5 bases at V and 1 base at J, with 14 bases between the two ends. Germline V gives CDR1 GTSNPN, CDR2 SVGIG (reference sequence). For the CDR3, the DNA is TGTGCCTGGGGAATTTTAGGGGTTAACTATGGCTACACCTTC. It is translated as CAWGILGVNYGYTF. Full variable domain (rest looked up from reference TRBV30 and TRBJ1-2): SQTIHQWPATLVQPVGSPLSLECTVEGTSNPNLYWYRQAAGRGLQLLFYSVGIGQISSEVPQNLSASRPQDRQFILSSKKLLLSDSGFYLCAWGILGVNYGYTFGSGTRLTVV.

The rearrangement uses TRBV19 and TRBJ1-5; perhaps TRBD1 as D (6 bases). The CDR3 has 15 amino acids. The germline V gene encodes CDR1 LNHDA and CDR2 SQIVND (reference sequence). V lost 3 bases, J lost 7 bases, and 16 bases lay in between. CDR3 sequence: CASSITLQGWQPQHF. CDR3 nucleotide sequence: TGTGCCAGTAGTATTACTCTACAGGGCTGGCAGCCCCAGCATTTT.

This clone was found once. The chain employs TRBV7-2 and TRBJ1-2; unclear D gene. V was shortened by 5 bases and J by 8 bases, with 15 bases between the two germline ends. The germline CDR1 and CDR2 sequences are SGHTA and FQGNSA. CDR3 length: 13 amino acids. CDR3 loop: CASSPMISKGYTF. The CDR3 DNA reads as TGTGCCAGCAGCCCAATGATTTCGAAAGGCTACACCTTC.

The V call is TRBV6-1, the J call TRBJ2-5; D not certain. V shed 8 bases and J shed 6 bases, with 10 bases lying between them. Germline CDR1 reads MNHNS; CDR2 reads SASEGT. CDR3 length equals 11 residues. For the CDR3, the DNA is TGTGCCAGCGGGAAGGTGAAGACCCAGTACTTC. It encodes CASGKVKTQYF.

This clone was recorded a few times. This chain uses TRBV28 with TRBJ1-1, with 7 bases fitting TRBD1. The CDR3 is made up of 18 amino acids. The trim removed 6 bases at V and 1 base at J, leaving 17 bases unmatched. Germline values: CDR1 MDHEN, CDR2 SYDVKM. CDR3 loop: CASSPPLGGGIWNTEAFF. CDR3 coding DNA: TGTGCCAGCAGCCCTCCCTTAGGAGGGGGCATATGGAACACTGAAGCTTTCTTT.

This chain uses TRBV27 with TRBJ1-5; 8 bases map to TRBD1. CDR3 length equals 15 residues. Trimming took 6 bases from V and 1 from J; bases not matched to a gene: 5. Germline CDR1 and CDR2: MNHEY and SMNVEV (reference sequence). CDR3 region: CASSRQGQSNQPQHF. DNA for the CDR3: TGTGCCAGCAGCCGACAGGGGCAGAGCAATCAGCCCCAGCATTTT.

Here the CDR3 reads CASSPSSGANVLTF. The CDR3 DNA reads as TGTGCCAGCTCACCGAGCTCTGGGGCCAACGTCCTGACTTTC. This chain links TRBV18 with TRBJ2-6; D is uncertain. Between the trimmed V and J ends, which lost 3 bases and 0 bases, there was a span of 3 bases. Germline CDR1 is KGHSH and CDR2 is LQKENI. The CDR3 consists of 14 residues.

The chain uses TRBV7-6 and TRBJ2-1; 8 nucleotides match TRBD2. Germline trimming cut 4 bases from V and 4 bases from J; bases unmatched to any gene: 9. The CDR3 sequence is 16 residues long. From germline, CDR1 is SGHVS and CDR2 FNYEAQ. CDR3 protein: CASSSTGTSQYNEQFF. For the CDR3, the DNA is TGTGCCAGCAGCTCCACCGGGACTAGTCAGTACAATGAGCAGTTCTTC.

This clone came up a few times. The chain combines TRBV28 with TRBJ1-1; TRBD1 matches at 7 bases. The CDR3 runs to 12 residues. Germline CDR1 MDHEN, CDR2 SYDVKM. Trimming took 6 bases from V and 7 from J; bases not matched to a gene: 5. The CDR3 nucleotides are TGTGCCAGCAGACAGACAGGGTATGAAGCTTTCTTT. This codes for CASRQTGYEAFF.

J is TRBJ1-2 and V is TRBV28; 8 bases are a match to TRBD1. V gave up 7 bases and J gave up 7 bases; unmatched junction bases: 8. Looked up from germline, CDR1 is MDHEN and CDR2 is SYDVKM. This CDR3 is 13 amino acids long. The CDR3 spells CASTYSDRGGYTF. CDR3 bases: TGTGCCAGCACTTACTCAGACAGGGGTGGCTACACCTTC.

This clone was seen only once. The chain joins TRBV5-5 to TRBJ1-1, with no clear D. This CDR3 has 13 residues. Trimming cost V 1 base and J 5 bases, with 9 bases left between them. Germline CDR1 is SGHKS and CDR2 is YYEKEE (reference sequence). The CDR3 loop reads CASSLPLGTEAFF. Written as DNA, the CDR3 is TGTGCCAGCAGCTTGCCCTTGGGGACTGAAGCTTTCTTT.

V gene TRBV6-4 combines with J gene TRBJ2-6; the D call may be TRBD1 or TRBD2 (5 bases each). The germline V and J ends were trimmed by 6 bases and 0 bases, with 15 bases remaining between them. The CDR3 covers 17 residues. Per the germline V gene, CDR1 is MRHNA and CDR2 is SNTAGT. The CDR3 DNA sequence: TGTGCCAGCAGAACCGGGACGTCCTCCTCTGGGGCCAACGTCCTGACTTTC. Amino acids: CASRTGTSSSGANVLTF.

This clone was recorded a few times. The chain couples TRBV30 to TRBJ1-5; maybe TRBD1 (6 bases). This CDR3 is built from 15 residues. V lost 2 bases, J lost 4 bases, and 15 bases lay in between. The germline gives CDR1 GTSNPN, CDR2 SVGIG (reference sequence). Written as DNA, the CDR3 is TGTGCCTGGAGTCCTTCCGGGACACAGAATCAGCCCCAGCATTTT. This sequence encodes CAWSPSGTQNQPQHF.

V gene TRBV11-2 combines with J gene TRBJ1-5; no firm D call. The CDR3 length is 12 residues. Trimming removed 3 bases at V and 4 bases at J, with 4 bases between. The germline V gene encodes CDR1 SGHAT and CDR2 FQNNGV. CDR3 in DNA: TGTGCCAGCAGCTTTTTAAATCAGCCCCAGCATTTT. This sequence encodes CASSFLNQPQHF.

The genes are TRBV19 and TRBJ2-7, with 10 positions matching TRBD1. The CDR3 totals 14 residues. Per germline, CDR1 LNHDA and CDR2 SQIVND (reference sequence). J gave up 5 bases and V 6 bases, and 7 bases lay outside the gene matches. CDR3 DNA: TGTGCCAGTAGAGACAGGGGGCGTGGGGACGAGCAGTACTTC. This translates into CASRDRGRGDEQYF.

This chain links TRBV28 with TRBJ1-3; weak D call: TRBD1 (5 bases). V lost 11 bases and J lost 0, with 20 bases in between. The CDR3 length is 16 residues. Germline V gene sequence: CDR1 MDHEN, CDR2 SYDVKM. The CDR3 coding sequence is TGTGCCTCCGTTGCGGGGGGTTCTCTCTCTGGAAACACCATATATTTT. This encodes CASVAGGSLSGNTIYF.

This chain connects TRBV7-2 to TRBJ1-3; tentative D call: TRBD1 (5 bases). Germline V CDR1 and CDR2: SGHTA, FQGNSA. The CDR3 spans 16 residues. The V and J ends lost 5 bases and 3 bases respectively, with 17 bases between them. The CDR3 here is CASSLGDPGGGNTIYF. CDR3 nucleotides: TGTGCCAGCAGCCTGGGGGACCCCGGGGGTGGAAACACCATATATTTT.